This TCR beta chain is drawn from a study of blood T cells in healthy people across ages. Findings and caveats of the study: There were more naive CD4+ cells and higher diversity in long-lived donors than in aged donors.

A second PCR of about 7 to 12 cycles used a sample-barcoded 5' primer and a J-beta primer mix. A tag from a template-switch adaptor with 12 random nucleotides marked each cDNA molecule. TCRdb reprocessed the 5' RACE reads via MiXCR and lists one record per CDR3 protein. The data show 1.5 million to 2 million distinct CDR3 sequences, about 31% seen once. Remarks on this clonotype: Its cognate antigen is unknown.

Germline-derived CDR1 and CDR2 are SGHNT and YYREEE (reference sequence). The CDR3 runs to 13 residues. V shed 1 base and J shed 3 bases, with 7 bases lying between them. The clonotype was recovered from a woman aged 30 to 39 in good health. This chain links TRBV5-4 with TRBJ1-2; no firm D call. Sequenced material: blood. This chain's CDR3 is CASSLTKDYGYTF. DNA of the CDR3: TGTGCCAGCAGCTTGACAAAGGACTATGGCTACACCTTC.